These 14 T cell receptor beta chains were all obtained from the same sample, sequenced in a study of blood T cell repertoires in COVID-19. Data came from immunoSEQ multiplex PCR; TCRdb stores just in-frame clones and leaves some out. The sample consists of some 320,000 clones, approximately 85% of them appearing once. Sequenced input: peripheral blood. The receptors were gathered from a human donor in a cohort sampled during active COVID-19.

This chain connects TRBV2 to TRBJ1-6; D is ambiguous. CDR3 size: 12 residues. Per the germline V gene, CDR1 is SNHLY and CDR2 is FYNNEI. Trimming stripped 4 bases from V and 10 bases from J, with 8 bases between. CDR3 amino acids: CASSGEESPLHF. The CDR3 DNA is TGTGCCAGCAGTGGGGAGGAATCACCCCTCCACTTT.

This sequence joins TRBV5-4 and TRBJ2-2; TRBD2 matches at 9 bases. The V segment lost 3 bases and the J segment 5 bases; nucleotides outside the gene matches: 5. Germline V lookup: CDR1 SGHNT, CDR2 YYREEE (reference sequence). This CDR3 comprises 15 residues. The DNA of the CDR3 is TGTGCCAGCAGCTCCGGGGCGGGAGGGACCGGGGAGCTGTTTTTT. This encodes CASSSGAGGTGELFF. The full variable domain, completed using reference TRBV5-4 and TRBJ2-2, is ETGVTQSPTHLIKTRGQQVTLRCSSQSGHNTVSWYQQALGQGPQFIFQYYREEENGRGNFPPRFSGLQFPNYSSELNVNALELDDSALYLCASSSGAGGTGELFFGEGSRLTVL.

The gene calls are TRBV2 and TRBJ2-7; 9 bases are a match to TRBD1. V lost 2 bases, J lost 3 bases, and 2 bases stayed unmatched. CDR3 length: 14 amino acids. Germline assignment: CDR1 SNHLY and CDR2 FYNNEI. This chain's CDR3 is CASSENRGRYEQYF. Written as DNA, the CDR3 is TGTGCCAGCAGTGAAAACAGGGGGCGCTACGAGCAGTACTTC.

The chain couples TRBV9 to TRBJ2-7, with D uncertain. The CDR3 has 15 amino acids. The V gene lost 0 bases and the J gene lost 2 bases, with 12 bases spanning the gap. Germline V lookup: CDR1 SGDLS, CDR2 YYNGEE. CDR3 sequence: CASSVGEPIAYEQYF. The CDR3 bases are TGTGCCAGCAGCGTAGGCGAACCTATAGCCTACGAGCAGTACTTC.

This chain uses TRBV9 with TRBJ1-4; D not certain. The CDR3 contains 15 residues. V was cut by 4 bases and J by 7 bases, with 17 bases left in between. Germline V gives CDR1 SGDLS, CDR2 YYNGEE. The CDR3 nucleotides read TGTGCCAGCAGCCCCGCGGACTGGGCTAGTGAAAAACTGTTTTTT. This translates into CASSPADWASEKLFF.

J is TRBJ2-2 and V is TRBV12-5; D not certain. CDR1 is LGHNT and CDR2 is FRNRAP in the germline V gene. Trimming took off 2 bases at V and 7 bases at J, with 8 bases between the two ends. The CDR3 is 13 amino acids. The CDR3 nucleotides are TGTGCTAGTGGTTTGCCTAGGAGCGGGGAGCTGTTTTTT. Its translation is CASGLPRSGELFF.

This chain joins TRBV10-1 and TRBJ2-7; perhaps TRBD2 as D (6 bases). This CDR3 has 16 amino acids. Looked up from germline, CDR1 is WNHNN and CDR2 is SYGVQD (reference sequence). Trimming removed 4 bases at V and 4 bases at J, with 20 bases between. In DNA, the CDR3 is TGCGCCAGCAGTGGATTCGGGGGACCCTCCTGGTACGAGCAGTACTTC. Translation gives CASSGFGGPSWYEQYF.

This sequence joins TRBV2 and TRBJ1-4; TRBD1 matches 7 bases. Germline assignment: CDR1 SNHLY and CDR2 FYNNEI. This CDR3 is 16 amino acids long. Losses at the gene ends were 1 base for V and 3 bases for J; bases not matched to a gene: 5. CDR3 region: CASSEVPGQPNEKLFF. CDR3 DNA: TGTGCCAGCAGTGAAGTTCCGGGACAGCCTAATGAAAAACTGTTTTTT. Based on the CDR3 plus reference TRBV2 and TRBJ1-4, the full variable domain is EPEVTQTPSHQVTQMGQEVILRCVPISNHLYFYWYRQILGQKVEFLVSFYNNEISEKSEIFDDQFSVERPDGSNFTLKIRSTKLEDSAMYFCASSEVPGQPNEKLFFGSGTQLSVL.

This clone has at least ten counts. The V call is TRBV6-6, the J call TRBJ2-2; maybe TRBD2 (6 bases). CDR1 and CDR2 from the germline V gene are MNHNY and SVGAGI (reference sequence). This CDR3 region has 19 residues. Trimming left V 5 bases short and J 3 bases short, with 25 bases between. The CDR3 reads CASSRLIPGRYEDTGELFF. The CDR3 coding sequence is TGTGCCAGCAGTCGCCTCATACCCGGGAGATACGAGGACACCGGGGAGCTGTTTTTT.

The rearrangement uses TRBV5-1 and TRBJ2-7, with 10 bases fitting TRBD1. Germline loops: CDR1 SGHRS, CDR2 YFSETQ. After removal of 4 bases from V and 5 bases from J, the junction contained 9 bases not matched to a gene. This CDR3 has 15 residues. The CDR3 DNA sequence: TGCGCCAGCAGCGCCCGGGACAGGGGATTGAACGAGCAGTACTTC. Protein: CASSARDRGLNEQYF.

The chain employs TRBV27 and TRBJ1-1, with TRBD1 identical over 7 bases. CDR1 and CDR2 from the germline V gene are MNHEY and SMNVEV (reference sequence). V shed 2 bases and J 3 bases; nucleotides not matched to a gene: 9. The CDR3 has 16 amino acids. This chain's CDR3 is CASSLTTGSLHTEAFF. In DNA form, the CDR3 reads TGTGCCAGCAGTTTAACGACAGGGTCTCTTCACACTGAAGCTTTCTTT.

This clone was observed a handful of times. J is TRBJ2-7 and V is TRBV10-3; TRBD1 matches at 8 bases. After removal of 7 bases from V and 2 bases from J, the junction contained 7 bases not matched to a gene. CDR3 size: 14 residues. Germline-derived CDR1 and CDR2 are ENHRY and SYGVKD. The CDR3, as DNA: TGTGCCATCAAAGGACAGGGTGCCCCCTACGAGCAGTACTTC. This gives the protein CAIKGQGAPYEQYF.

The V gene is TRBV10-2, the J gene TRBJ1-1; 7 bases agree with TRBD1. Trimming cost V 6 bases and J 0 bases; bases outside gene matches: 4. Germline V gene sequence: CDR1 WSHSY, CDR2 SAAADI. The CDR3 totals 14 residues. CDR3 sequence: CASRAGTVNTEAFF. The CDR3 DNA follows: TGCGCCAGCAGGGCCGGGACAGTGAACACTGAAGCTTTCTTT.

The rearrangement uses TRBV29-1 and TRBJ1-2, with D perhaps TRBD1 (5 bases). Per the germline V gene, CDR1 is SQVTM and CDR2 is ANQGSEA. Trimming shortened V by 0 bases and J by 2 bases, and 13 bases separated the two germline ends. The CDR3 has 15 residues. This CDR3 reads CSVEDQREGNYGYTF. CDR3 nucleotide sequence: TGCAGCGTTGAAGATCAGAGGGAGGGGAACTATGGCTACACCTTC. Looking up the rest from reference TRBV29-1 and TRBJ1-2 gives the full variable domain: SAVISQKPSRDICQRGTSLTIQCQVDSQVTMMFWYRQQPGQSLTLIATANQGSEATYESGFVIDKFPISRPNLTFSTLTVSNMSPEDSSIYLCSVEDQREGNYGYTFGSGTRLTVV.